A selection of T cell receptor beta chains follows, all from one sample in a study of T cells in Graves' hyperthyroidism and ophthalmopathy. TCRdb redid the calling of the multiplex PCR reads with MiXCR, one entry per CDR3 protein. The table has about 360,000 distinct CDR3 sequences, about 12% seen once; the top ten hold 9.2%. The sample was blood. All receptors come from a woman aged 18-35 years with Graves' hyperthyroidism. CDR3s include the opening cysteine and the closing phenylalanine or tryptophan. Fields, in order: clone size, J gene, D gene, V gene, CDR3 protein, CDR3 DNA. D genes are given only for firm matches. Not every row has a clone size; where given, it reads once, few, many or a size class.

clone size: many
J gene: TRBJ1-1
D gene: .
V gene: TRBV20-1
CDR3 protein: CSAPRITSNTEAFF
CDR3 DNA: TGCAGTGCTCCCCGGATTACCTCGAACACTGAAGCTTTCTTT

clone size: many
J gene: TRBJ1-1
D gene: TRBD1
V gene: TRBV2
CDR3 protein: CASSWTGEITEAFF
CDR3 DNA: TGTGCCAGCAGCTGGACAGGGGAGATCACTGAAGCTTTCTTT

clone size: .
J gene: TRBJ1-1
D gene: .
V gene: TRBV7-9
CDR3 protein: CASSWGGGAPGNTEAFF
CDR3 DNA: TGTGCCAGCAGCTGGGGGGGGGGGGCGCCAGGGAACACTGAAGCTTTCTTT

clone size: many
J gene: TRBJ2-7
D gene: TRBD2
V gene: TRBV4-2
CDR3 protein: CASSHTSGRSEQYF
CDR3 DNA: TGTGCCAGCAGCCATACTAGCGGGAGGAGCGAGCAGTACTTC

clone size: .
J gene: TRBJ1-2
D gene: .
V gene: TRBV6-5
CDR3 protein: CASSYSGPNYGYTF
CDR3 DNA: TGTGCCAGCAGTTACTCCGGGCCTAACTATGGCTACACCTTC

clone size: few
J gene: TRBJ2-7
D gene: .
V gene: TRBV24-1
CDR3 protein: CAVSDSPGKQYF
CDR3 DNA: TGTGCCGTCTCGGACAGCCCGGGTAAGCAGTACTTC

clone size: many
J gene: TRBJ2-5
D gene: TRBD1
V gene: TRBV28
CDR3 protein: CASSSTGGAGETQYF
CDR3 DNA: TGTGCCAGCAGTTCGACAGGGGGCGCGGGAGAGACCCAGTACTTC

clone size: many
J gene: TRBJ2-7
D gene: .
V gene: TRBV6-1
CDR3 protein: CATKDPPYLSSYEQYF
CDR3 DNA: TGTGCCACTAAAGACCCTCCATACCTGAGCTCCTACGAGCAGTACTTC

clone size: .
J gene: TRBJ2-5
D gene: TRBD1
V gene: TRBV28
CDR3 protein: CASKTTGEFETQYF
CDR3 DNA: TGTGCCAGCAAGACAACAGGGGAATTCGAGACCCAGTACTTC

clone size: .
J gene: TRBJ1-5
D gene: .
V gene: TRBV24-1
CDR3 protein: CATQKVSGQPQHF
CDR3 DNA: TGTGCCACCCAAAAGGTTTCAGGACAGCCCCAGCATTTT

clone size: few
J gene: TRBJ1-1
D gene: TRBD1
V gene: TRBV19
CDR3 protein: CASSTLIGGEAFF
CDR3 DNA: TGTGCCAGTAGTACCTTGATAGGGGGCGAGGCTTTCTTT

clone size: few
J gene: TRBJ2-7
D gene: TRBD1
V gene: TRBV6-1
CDR3 protein: CASSEEGTGSYEQYF
CDR3 DNA: TGTGCCAGCAGTGAAGAAGGGACAGGATCCTACGAGCAGTACTTC

clone size: many
J gene: TRBJ2-1
D gene: .
V gene: TRBV6-2/TRBV6-3
CDR3 protein: CASSPSKDEQFF
CDR3 DNA: TGTGCCAGCAGTCCATCCAAGGATGAGCAGTTCTTC

clone size: many
J gene: TRBJ2-5
D gene: .
V gene: TRBV19
CDR3 protein: CASSVSGRGTQYF
CDR3 DNA: TGTGCCAGTAGTGTTAGCGGTCGGGGGACCCAGTACTTC

clone size: .
J gene: TRBJ2-1
D gene: TRBD2
V gene: TRBV6-2/TRBV6-3
CDR3 protein: CASSSHQGLAGYNEQFF
CDR3 DNA: TGTGCCAGCAGTTCGCACCAGGGACTAGCGGGCTACAATGAGCAGTTCTTC

clone size: many
J gene: TRBJ1-1
D gene: .
V gene: TRBV20-1
CDR3 protein: CSVSPGGEAFF
CDR3 DNA: TGCAGCGTCTCGCCCGGGGGTGAAGCTTTCTTT

clone size: .
J gene: TRBJ2-2
D gene: .
V gene: TRBV7-6
CDR3 protein: CASSLRYTGELFF
CDR3 DNA: TGTGCCAGCAGCTTACGGTACACCGGGGAGCTGTTTTTT

clone size: many
J gene: TRBJ1-1
D gene: .
V gene: TRBV20-1
CDR3 protein: CSARIDTEAFF
CDR3 DNA: TGCAGTGCTAGAATCGACACTGAAGCTTTCTTT

clone size: .
J gene: TRBJ2-1
D gene: .
V gene: TRBV25-1
CDR3 protein: CASSESVGGSYNEQFF
CDR3 DNA: TGTGCCAGCAGTGAATCCGTCGGGGGCTCCTACAATGAGCAGTTCTTC

clone size: .
J gene: TRBJ2-1
D gene: TRBD2
V gene: TRBV7-2
CDR3 protein: CASSLVSGGDNEQFF
CDR3 DNA: TGTGCCAGCAGCTTAGTTAGCGGGGGGGACAATGAGCAGTTCTTC

clone size: many
J gene: TRBJ2-5
D gene: .
V gene: TRBV3-1
CDR3 protein: CASSQDRYGAETQYF
CDR3 DNA: TGTGCCAGCAGCCAAGATCGATACGGGGCAGAGACCCAGTACTTC

clone size: many
J gene: TRBJ1-1
D gene: TRBD1
V gene: TRBV2
CDR3 protein: CASSEQGASEAEAFF
CDR3 DNA: TGTGCCAGCAGTGAACAGGGGGCCTCCGAAGCTGAAGCTTTCTTT